These 17 T cell receptor beta chains originate from one sample sequenced in a study of T cells after somatic rescue of genetic block. Data came from immunoSEQ multiplex PCR; TCRdb stores just in-frame clones and leaves some out. Of about 70,000 clones in the sample, approximately 90% are singletons; the top ten hold 3%. The sample was peripheral blood mononuclear cells (PBMCs). These receptors were collected from a middle-aged man.

For the CDR3, the DNA is TGTGCCAGCAGTGGCCCCGCGGGGGGCGAGCAGTACTTC. Amino acids: CASSGPAGGEQYF. V gene TRBV6-5 combines with J gene TRBJ2-7, with 8 bases identical to TRBD2. V dropped 5 bases and J dropped 6; count of bases not matched to a gene: 6. Germline V gene sequence: CDR1 MNHEY, CDR2 SVGAGI. The CDR3 is 13 residues long.

The genes are TRBV10-1 and TRBJ2-2, with D unclear. Trimming took off 11 bases at V and 0 bases at J, with 7 bases between the two ends. The CDR3 is 12 residues long. Germline CDR1 WNHNN, CDR2 SYGVQD (reference sequence). This chain's CDR3 is CAVQTNTGELFF. DNA of the CDR3: TGCGCCGTACAGACGAACACCGGGGAGCTGTTTTTT.

The chain links TRBV11-2 to TRBJ2-3, with D maybe TRBD2 (5 bases). The CDR3 has 16 residues. Trimming pared 2 bases from V and 2 bases from J, leaving 14 bases between. Germline V gene data show CDR1 as SGHAT and CDR2 as FQNNGV. The CDR3 protein is CASSLRGGRYTDTQYF. Written as DNA, the CDR3 is TGTGCCAGCAGCTTACGAGGCGGGCGATACACAGATACGCAGTATTTT. The full variable domain, completed using reference TRBV11-2 and TRBJ2-3, is EAGVAQSPRYKIIEKRQSVAFWCNPISGHATLYWYQQILGQGPKLLIQFQNNGVVDDSQLPKDRFSAERLKGVDSTLKIQPAKLEDSAVYLCASSLRGGRYTDTQYFGPGTRLTVL.

This chain links TRBV6-1 with TRBJ2-7, with D perhaps TRBD2 (6 bases). Germline V gene data show CDR1 as MNHNS and CDR2 as SASEGT. V was cut by 1 base and J by 6 bases, with 16 bases left in between. The CDR3 has 15 residues. CDR3 sequence: CASSEERILGGEQYF. CDR3 coding DNA: TGTGCCAGCAGTGAAGAGAGGATCCTCGGGGGCGAGCAGTACTTC.

This chain connects TRBV2 to TRBJ2-3; 7 bases map to TRBD1. The germline CDR1 and CDR2 sequences are SNHLY and FYNNEI. After removal of 3 bases from V and 3 bases from J, the junction contained 9 bases not matched to a gene. CDR3 size: 16 residues. CDR3 region: CASSERGLLWTDTQYF. As DNA, the CDR3 is TGTGCCAGCAGTGAGAGGGGGCTCTTGTGGACAGATACGCAGTATTTT.

The count of this clone is one. The rearrangement uses TRBV5-8 and TRBJ2-6, with unresolved D. CDR1 and CDR2 from the germline V gene are SGHTS and YDEGEE. The CDR3 spans 15 residues. V was cut by 2 bases and J by 0 bases, with 6 bases left in between. The CDR3 DNA reads as TGTGCCAGCAGCTTTTTCAACTCTGGGGCCAACGTCCTGACTTTC. The encoded protein is CASSFFNSGANVLTF.

The V call is TRBV4-1, the J call TRBJ2-1; TRBD1 matches 7 bases. Unmatched junction bases numbered 6, after V lost 3 bases and J lost 7 bases. The CDR3 has 14 amino acids. Looked up from germline, CDR1 is MGHRA and CDR2 is YSYEKL. Here the CDR3 reads CASSHMGQINEQFF. The CDR3 DNA sequence: TGCGCCAGCAGCCACATGGGACAGATTAATGAGCAGTTCTTC.

This sequence joins TRBV5-1 and TRBJ1-1, with TRBD1 as a possible D gene (5 bases). V gave up 6 bases and J gave up 4 bases, with 13 bases separating them. From germline, CDR1 is SGHRS and CDR2 YFSETQ. The CDR3 spans 13 residues. CDR3 nucleotides: TGCGCCAGCATGGGGCTGATGGGCACTGAAGCTTTCTTT. Residues: CASMGLMGTEAFF. Variable domain in full (rest from reference TRBV5-1 and TRBJ1-1): KAGVTQTPRYLIKTRGQQVTLSCSPISGHRSVSWYQQTPGQGLQFLFEYFSETQRNKGNFPGRFSGRQFSNSRSEMNVSTLELGDSALYLCASMGLMGTEAFFGQGTRLTVV.

CDR3 loop: CASSRGGSSYNSPLHF. The CDR3 region has the DNA TGTGCCAGCAGCCGGGGGGGGAGCTCCTATAATTCACCCCTCCACTTT. The chain joins TRBV5-4 to TRBJ1-6; D may be TRBD1 (5 bases). The CDR3 is 16 amino acids. Germline V lookup: CDR1 SGHNT, CDR2 YYREEE (reference sequence). V was cut by 4 bases and J by 0 bases, with 11 bases left in between.

This clone was observed a single time. The V gene is TRBV4-1, the J gene TRBJ2-1; D remains unclear. The CDR3 is 14 residues long. V was shortened by 0 bases and J by 0 bases, with 3 bases between the two germline ends. Germline V CDR1 and CDR2: MGHRA, YSYEKL. The CDR3 is CASSQDTSYNEQFF. CDR3 bases: TGCGCCAGCAGCCAAGACACCTCCTACAATGAGCAGTTCTTC.

This clone appeared a few times. CDR3 region: CASSLEGFNTIEAFF. In nucleotides, the CDR3 is TGCGCCAGCAGCTTGGAGGGTTTCAATACCATTGAAGCTTTCTTT. The genes are TRBV5-1 and TRBJ1-1; D not certain. Germline V gene lookup returns CDR1 SGHRS and CDR2 YFSETQ. CDR3 size: 15 residues. Between the trimmed V and J ends, which lost 0 bases and 7 bases, there was a span of 16 bases.

This clone was counted a single time. The CDR3 loop reads CASSLGLTYEQYF. The CDR3 nucleotides read TGTGCCAGCAGCTTGGGACTGACCTACGAGCAGTACTTC. This chain uses TRBV5-5 with TRBJ2-7, with D hard to call. Germline CDR1 and CDR2: SGHKS and YYEKEE (reference sequence). CDR3 size: 13 residues. V shed 0 bases and J shed 2 bases, with 6 bases lying between them.

The chain carries TRBV5-1 and TRBJ2-7; D perhaps matches TRBD1 (6 bases). This CDR3 contains 15 residues. In germline, CDR1 is SGHRS, CDR2 YFSETQ. Between the trimmed V and J ends, which lost 5 bases and 0 bases, there was a span of 15 bases. In DNA, the CDR3 is TGCGCCAGCAGATTCGCCGGGACAAGCTCCTACGAGCAGTACTTC. Protein product: CASRFAGTSSYEQYF.

The chain carries TRBV10-3 and TRBJ2-7; tentative D call: TRBD1 (5 bases). Germline lookup yields CDR1 ENHRY and CDR2 SYGVKD. Between the trimmed V and J ends, which lost 4 bases and 3 bases, there was a span of 7 bases. There are 12 residues in the CDR3. The CDR3 DNA sequence: TGTGCCATCAGTGCAGGGTTCTACGAGCAGTACTTC. This translates into CAISAGFYEQYF.

The rearrangement links TRBV5-4 to TRBJ2-7, with TRBD2 identical over 10 bases. V shed 4 bases and J 6 bases; nucleotides not matched to a gene: 10. CDR3 length equals 15 residues. Germline assignment: CDR1 SGHNT and CDR2 YYREEE (reference sequence). The CDR3 DNA reads as TGTGCCAGCAGCAAAATAGCGGGAGGAACCCTCGAGCAGTACTTC. Amino acids: CASSKIAGGTLEQYF.

The gene calls are TRBV28 and TRBJ1-1; D is perhaps TRBD1 (6 bases). Germline V gives CDR1 MDHEN, CDR2 SYDVKM. This CDR3 contains 17 residues. V lost 5 bases and J lost 2, with 21 bases in between. The CDR3 spells CASSLPPSTGKNTEAFF. CDR3 nucleotide sequence: TGTGCCAGCAGTCTTCCACCTTCGACAGGTAAAAACACTGAAGCTTTCTTT.

V usage is TRBV7-2 and J usage is TRBJ2-7, with a tentative D call TRBD1 (9 bases). V was trimmed by 5 bases and J by 5 bases, leaving 25 bases between them. The length of the CDR3 is 17 residues. Germline loops: CDR1 SGHTA, CDR2 FQGNSA. CDR3 in DNA: TGTGCCAGCAGCCCCCGGGGGGGGACAGGGAGCTTGGACGAGCAGTACTTC. Protein sequence: CASSPRGGTGSLDEQYF.